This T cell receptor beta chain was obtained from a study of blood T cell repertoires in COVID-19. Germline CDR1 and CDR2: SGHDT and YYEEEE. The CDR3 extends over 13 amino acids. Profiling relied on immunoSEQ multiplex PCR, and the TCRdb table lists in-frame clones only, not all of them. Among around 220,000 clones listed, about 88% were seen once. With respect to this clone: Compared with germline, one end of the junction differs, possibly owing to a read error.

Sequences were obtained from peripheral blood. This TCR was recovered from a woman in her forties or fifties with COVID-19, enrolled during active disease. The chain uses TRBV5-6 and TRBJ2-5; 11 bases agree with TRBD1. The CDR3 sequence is CASSLPGTGGSNF. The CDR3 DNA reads TGTGCCAGCAGCTTGCCCGGGACAGGGGGGTCTAACTTC.